The rows below give T cell receptor beta chains drawn from one sample of a study of blood T cells in healthy people across ages. One entry per CDR3 protein, called by TCRdb with MiXCR from the 5' RACE reads. The profile shows about 1 million distinct CDR3 sequences, 40% to 45% of them singletons. Sequencing was done on a sample of blood. All receptors derive from a woman aged 55-75 years in good health. The conserved cysteine and the conserved F or W are not part of the CDR3 here. Each record gives: J gene, V gene, CDR3 length, CDR3 protein.

>TRBJ2-1|TRBV6-6|13
ASRASGERYNEQF
>TRBJ2-7|TRBV2|10
ASGTFPYEQY
>TRBJ2-3|TRBV12-3/TRBV12-4|14
ASSLSAGPGFGTQY
>TRBJ2-6|TRBV5-1|17
ASSFLVGEGPSGANVLT
>TRBJ2-1|TRBV27|11
ASSLRGHIGQF
>.|TRBV6-5|10
ASQTVNTEQY
>TRBJ1-6|TRBV18|12
ASSPGQDNSPLH
>TRBJ2-1|TRBV13|12
ASSRTSGRIEQF
>TRBJ2-7|TRBV12-3/TRBV12-4|9
ASRLGSEQY
>.|TRBV6-1|12
ASSRSGRISEQY
>TRBJ1-4|TRBV5-6|11
ASSSQGYEKLF
>.|TRBV20-1|16
SARRELAGLAGIYEQY
>TRBJ2-7|TRBV27|8
ASGGNEQY
>TRBJ1-2|TRBV12-5|12
ARTPTGLEYGYT
>TRBJ2-7|TRBV12-5|11
ASGTDRGEEQY
>.|TRBV29-1|7
SAFTEQY
>TRBJ2-3|TRBV12-3/TRBV12-4|15
ASSRGQGPKHTDTQY
>TRBJ2-1|TRBV6-5|11
ATAVRSYNEQF
>.|TRBV14|10
ASSRAPGTQY
>TRBJ2-1|TRBV27|14
ASSFQTASSYNEQF
>TRBJ2-1|TRBV29-1|11
SVEFPSANEQF
>TRBJ1-4|TRBV25-1|14
ASSERQSPTNEKLF
>TRBJ2-4|TRBV5-1|12
ASSLSVELNIQY
>TRBJ2-3|TRBV20-1|13
SARSTSGSTDTQY
>TRBJ2-1|TRBV29-1|12
GASTGGLSNEQF
>TRBJ2-1|TRBV9|13
ASSESGSTHNEQF
>TRBJ2-3|TRBV29-1|11
SALAGVVDTQY
>TRBJ1-2|TRBV5-1|13
ASRAAAGSNYGYT
>TRBJ1-1|TRBV11-2|10
ASRRMNTEAF
>TRBJ2-3|TRBV20-1|13
GAGSLAGTTDTQY
>TRBJ2-3|TRBV7-8|14
ASSSGVGRGTDTQY
>TRBJ1-2|TRBV9|13
ASSVTGQSLYGYT
>TRBJ2-1|TRBV20-1|13
SARRDGRGYNEQF
>TRBJ1-2|TRBV7-3|13
ASSSGDPQMGGYT
>TRBJ2-7|TRBV27|13
ASSPPASRLFEQY
>TRBJ2-3|TRBV5-1|12
ASSLIAGEDTQY